Included here is one TCR beta chain sequence, with context. This CDR3 is 16 amino acids long. Germline V lookup: CDR1 SGHNT, CDR2 YYREEE (reference sequence). Trimming shortened V by 2 bases and J by 6 bases, and 20 bases separated the two germline ends. These data originate in a study of long-term antiretroviral therapy in people with HIV. They ran version v3.0 of the immunoSEQ assay at survey level. This table comes from immunoSEQ multiplex PCR, and its TCRdb copy is limited to in-frame clones, with some not included. The repertoire consists of about 34,000 clones, with over 85% occurring once and the leading ten covering 3.7%. At least one PBMC sample before ART and at least two after were required.

The chain recombines TRBV5-4 with TRBJ1-1, with a possible D match to TRBD1 (5 bases). Sequencing used unsorted PBMCs, obtained 5 to 5.5 years after starting antiretroviral therapy. The receptor comes from a woman aged 45-60 years with HIV. In DNA form, the CDR3 reads TGTGCCAGCAGCTTACCGGGACCCAAGCGGTATGCTGAAGCTTTCTTT. Its protein product is CASSLPGPKRYAEAFF.